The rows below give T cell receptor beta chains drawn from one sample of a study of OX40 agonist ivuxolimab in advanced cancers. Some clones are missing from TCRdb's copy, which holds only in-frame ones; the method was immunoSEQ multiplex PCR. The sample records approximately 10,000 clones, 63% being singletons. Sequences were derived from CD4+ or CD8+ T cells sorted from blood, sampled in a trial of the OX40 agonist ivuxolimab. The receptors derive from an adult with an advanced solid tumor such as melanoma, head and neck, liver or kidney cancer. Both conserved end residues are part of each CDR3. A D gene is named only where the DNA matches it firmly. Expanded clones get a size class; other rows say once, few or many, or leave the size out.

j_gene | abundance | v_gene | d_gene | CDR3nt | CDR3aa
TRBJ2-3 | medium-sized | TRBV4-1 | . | TGCGCCAGCAGCCAAGATACCAACACAGATACGCAGTATTTT | CASSQDTNTDTQYF
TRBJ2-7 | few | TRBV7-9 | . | TGTGCCAGCAGCGCTCCGGGACAAATCTACGAGCAGTACTTC | CASSAPGQIYEQYF
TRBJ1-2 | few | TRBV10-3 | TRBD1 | TGTGCCATCATTAGGACAGGGCTCCTCTATGGCTACACCTTC | CAIIRTGLLYGYTF
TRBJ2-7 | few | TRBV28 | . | TGTGCCAGCAGTTCGGAGGGTAGCTCCTACGAGCAGTACTTC | CASSSEGSSYEQYF
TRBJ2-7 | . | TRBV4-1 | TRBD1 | TGCGCCAGCAGCCAAGGAATAGGGGACAGGGGCAACGAGCAGTACTTC | CASSQGIGDRGNEQYF
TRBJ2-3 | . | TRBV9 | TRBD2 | TGTGCCAGCAGCGCCTCGGGACTAGGTTTTGATACGCAGTATTTT | CASSASGLGFDTQYF
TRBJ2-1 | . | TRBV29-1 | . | TGCAGCGTTGAAGTCCGGGAGTCGACGATGGGAAATGAGCAGTTCTTC | CSVEVRESTMGNEQFF
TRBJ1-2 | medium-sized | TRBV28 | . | TGTGCCAGCAGCCAAGCCCCGGGACAAATTGAGGGCTACACCTTC | CASSQAPGQIEGYTF
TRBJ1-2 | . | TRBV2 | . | TGTGCCAGCAGCGTCTCAATGAGGGCCCGGGCGGACTATGGCTACACCTTC | CASSVSMRARADYGYTF
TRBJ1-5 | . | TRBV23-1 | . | TGCGCCAGCAGTCACTCGGGCCCCGAGCAGCCCCAGCATTTT | CASSHSGPEQPQHF
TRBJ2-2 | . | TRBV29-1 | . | TGCAGCGTCGGTGGCACCGGGGAGCTGTTTTTT | CSVGGTGELFF
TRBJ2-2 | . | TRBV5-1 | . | TGCGCCAGCAGCTTGGCCTTTGCAACTAGGAGCAACACCGGGGAGCTGTTTTTT | CASSLAFATRSNTGELFF
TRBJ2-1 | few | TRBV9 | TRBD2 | TGTGCCAGCAGTTATAGCGGGAGGGTCGGTAATGAGCAGTTCTTC | CASSYSGRVGNEQFF
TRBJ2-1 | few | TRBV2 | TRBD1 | TGTGCCAGCAGCGGGACAGAAGGGCGTGGTGAGCAGTTCTTC | CASSGTEGRGEQFF
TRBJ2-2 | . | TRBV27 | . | TGTGCCAGCAGGGCGGCGACACGCGGGGAGCTGTTTTTT | CASRAATRGELFF
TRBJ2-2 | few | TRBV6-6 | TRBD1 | TGTGCCAGCAGTGCCGGGACAGGGGGGGCCACCGGGGAGCTGTTTTTT | CASSAGTGGATGELFF
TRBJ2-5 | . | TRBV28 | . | TGTGCCAGCAGCCGCTCAGGGCTACAACGCTATCAAGAGACCCAGTACTTC | CASSRSGLQRYQETQYF
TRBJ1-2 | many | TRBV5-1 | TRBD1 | TGCGCCAGCAGCTTGGAGGGGGCGAGCGTCTATGGCTACACCTTC | CASSLEGASVYGYTF
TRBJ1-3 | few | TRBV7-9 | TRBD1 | TGTGCCAGCAGCGAGACAGGGAGTGGAAACACCATATATTTT | CASSETGSGNTIYF
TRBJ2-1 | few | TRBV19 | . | TGTGCCAGTAGTTATTCAACGGGGACTCTACAGAATGAGCAGTTCTTC | CASSYSTGTLQNEQFF
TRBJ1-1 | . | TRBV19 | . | TGTGCCAGTAGCCAGACAGGGAACACTGAAGCTTTCTTT | CASSQTGNTEAFF
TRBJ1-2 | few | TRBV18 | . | TGTGCCAGCTCACCGGGCGGGGTCCGATATGGGAACTATGGCTACACCTTC | CASSPGGVRYGNYGYTF
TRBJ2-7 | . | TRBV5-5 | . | TGTGCCAGCAGCTTGAGTGTCGAGCAGTACTTC | CASSLSVEQYF
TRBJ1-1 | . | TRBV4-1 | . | TGCGCCAGCAGCCAAGCTCAGGGAGGCACTGAAGCTTTCTTT | CASSQAQGGTEAFF
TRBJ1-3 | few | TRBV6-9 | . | TGTGCCAGCAGTTACTACCCCGGGGACTCTGGAAACACCATATATTTT | CASSYYPGDSGNTIYF
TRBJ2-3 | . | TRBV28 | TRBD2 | TGTGCCAGCAGTTGGGGACTAGCGGGAGTTACAGATACGCAGTATTTT | CASSWGLAGVTDTQYF
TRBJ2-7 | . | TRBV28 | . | TGTGCCAGCAGTTTCGGAGGACCACTCTACGAGCAGTACTTC | CASSFGGPLYEQYF
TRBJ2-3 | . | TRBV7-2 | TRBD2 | TGTGCCAGCAGCTCCTTGGCGGGAGCCCCAGATACGCAGTATTTT | CASSSLAGAPDTQYF
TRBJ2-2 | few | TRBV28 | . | TGTGCCAGCGGGAGTAGCATATCGAACACCGGGGAGCTGTTTTTT | CASGSSISNTGELFF
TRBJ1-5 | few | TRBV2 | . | TGTGCCAGCAGCTCAACAGCTAACAATCAGCCCCAGCATTTT | CASSSTANNQPQHF
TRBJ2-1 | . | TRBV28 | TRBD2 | TGTGCCAGCAGTTTTAGCGGGAGCAATGAGCAGTTCTTC | CASSFSGSNEQFF
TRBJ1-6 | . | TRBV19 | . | TGTGCCAGTAGTCCAACACAGGGTTTTTCAGCTAAATCACCCCTCCACTTT | CASSPTQGFSAKSPLHF
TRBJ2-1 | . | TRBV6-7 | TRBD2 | TGTGCCAGCAGTTACAGATTTACTAGCGGGAGGACTCGCAATGAGCAGTTCTTC | CASSYRFTSGRTRNEQFF
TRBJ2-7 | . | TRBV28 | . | TGTGCCAGCAGTGTTCGCGACTACGAGCAGTACTTC | CASSVRDYEQYF
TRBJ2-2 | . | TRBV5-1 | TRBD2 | TGCGCCAGCAGCTTGGGAGAACTAGCGGGACGTACCGGGGAGCTGTTTTTT | CASSLGELAGRTGELFF
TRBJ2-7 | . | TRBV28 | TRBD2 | TGTGCCAGCAGCGCCGGGGGGAGCGGGGCCTACGAGCAGTACTTC | CASSAGGSGAYEQYF
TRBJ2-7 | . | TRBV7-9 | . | TGTGCCAGCAGCTTACAACAGGGTAGCGAGCAGTACTTC | CASSLQQGSEQYF
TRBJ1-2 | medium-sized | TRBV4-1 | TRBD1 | TGCGCCAGCAGCCAAGTCAGGGGGGACTTCCTTAACTATGGCTACACCTTC | CASSQVRGDFLNYGYTF
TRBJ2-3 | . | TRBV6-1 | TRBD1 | TGCGCCAGCAGTGAAGCGAGACAGGGTTTTTATACGCAGTATTTT | CASSEARQGFYTQYF
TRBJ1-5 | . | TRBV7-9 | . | TGTGCCAGCAGCTCTATGTCCGGTCCCGGCGGTCAGCCCCAGCATTTT | CASSSMSGPGGQPQHF
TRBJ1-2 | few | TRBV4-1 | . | TGCGCCAGCAGCCCGCCCGGGACAATGGATGGCTACACCTTC | CASSPPGTMDGYTF
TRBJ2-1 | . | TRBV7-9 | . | TGTGCCAGCAGCTCACCGGGGCGGGAAGCTGGGGCCTACAATGAGCAGTTCTTC | CASSSPGREAGAYNEQFF
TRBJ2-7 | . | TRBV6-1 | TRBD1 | TGTGCCAGCAGTGAAAACCGGGACAGTCCCCTGCTGCAGTACTTC | CASSENRDSPLLQYF
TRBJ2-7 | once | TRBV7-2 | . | TGTGCCAGCAGCTTCTCCCTATACGAGCAGTACTTC | CASSFSLYEQYF
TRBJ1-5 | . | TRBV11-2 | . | TGTGCCAGCAGCTTATTAGGGGGGGATCAGCCCCAGCATTTT | CASSLLGGDQPQHF
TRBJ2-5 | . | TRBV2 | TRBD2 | TGTGCCAGCAGCCTGGAACTAGCGGATCCACAAGAGACCCAGTACTTC | CASSLELADPQETQYF
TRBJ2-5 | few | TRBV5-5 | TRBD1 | TGTGCCAGCAGCTTGGAGGGACAGGATTCTCCCTGGGAGACCCAGTACTTC | CASSLEGQDSPWETQYF
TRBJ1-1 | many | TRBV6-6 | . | TGTGCCAGCAGTTACTCGGAGGTCACTGAAGCTTTCTTT | CASSYSEVTEAFF
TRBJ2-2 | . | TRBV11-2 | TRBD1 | TGTGCCAGCAGCTTTCCCAGGGGGCGTAGGAACACCGGGGAGCTGTTTTTT | CASSFPRGRRNTGELFF
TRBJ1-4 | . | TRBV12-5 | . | TGTGCTAGTGGTTTGGTACCCCGAGTGGGGACAACTAATGAAAAACTGTTTTTT | CASGLVPRVGTTNEKLFF
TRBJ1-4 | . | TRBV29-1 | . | TGCAGCGTTGAAATGTGGGGGGACGGTGAAAAACTGTTTTTT | CSVEMWGDGEKLFF
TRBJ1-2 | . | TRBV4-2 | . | TGTGCCAGCAGCCAAGGGACTCTCGATGGCTACACCTTC | CASSQGTLDGYTF
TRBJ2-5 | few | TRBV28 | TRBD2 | TGTGCCAGCAGAGAAAGGACTAGCGGGAAAGAGACCCAGTACTTC | CASRERTSGKETQYF
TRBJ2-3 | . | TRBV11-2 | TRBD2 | TGTGCCAGCAGCTTACCCCTAGCGGGCCCCCCTTCTGATACGCAGTATTTT | CASSLPLAGPPSDTQYF
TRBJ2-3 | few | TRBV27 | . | TGTGCCAGCAGAAGGCAGGGTTTGACAGATACGCAGTATTTT | CASRRQGLTDTQYF
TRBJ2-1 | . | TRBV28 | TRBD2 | TGTGCCAGCAGTCGGAGCGGGAGGGCCTACAATGAGCAGTTCTTC | CASSRSGRAYNEQFF
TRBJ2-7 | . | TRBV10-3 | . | TGTGCCATCAGTGAAGTAGCCTACGAGCAGTACTTC | CAISEVAYEQYF
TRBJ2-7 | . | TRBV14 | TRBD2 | TGTGCCAGCAGCCGGGGACTAGCGGGAGTTTCCTACGAGCAGTACTTC | CASSRGLAGVSYEQYF
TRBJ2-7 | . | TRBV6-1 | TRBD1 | TGTGCCAGCAGTCCGACAGGGGCTAGAATCGAGCAGTACTTC | CASSPTGARIEQYF